What follows are 9 T cell receptor beta chains derived from one specimen sequenced in a study of T cells in Graves' hyperthyroidism and ophthalmopathy. Amplified TCR beta CDR3 regions came from RNA transcripts. HTBI primers were the set used in a first-round RT-PCR of the TCR CDR3. MiXCR was run by TCRdb on the multiplex PCR reads, yielding one entry per CDR3 protein. Of 600,000 or so distinct CDR3 sequences detected, approximately 15% appear once; the ten largest clones hold roughly 7%. Sequencing input: blood. The receptors here all came from a woman younger than 30 with Graves' ophthalmopathy.

This chain uses TRBV11-2 with TRBJ2-1; the match to TRBD2 covers 8 bases. Germline assignment: CDR1 SGHAT and CDR2 FQNNGV. The CDR3 loop spans 16 amino acids. Trimming removed 5 bases from V and 4 bases from J; junction bases left unmatched: 10. The CDR3 DNA reads as TGTGCCAGCAGCCAAGGCAGGACTAGCAGATACAATGAGCAGTTCTTC. It encodes CASSQGRTSRYNEQFF.

This clonotype was seen many times. The chain combines TRBV28 with TRBJ1-2; 9 bases line up with TRBD1. The CDR3 has 14 amino acids. The V and J ends lost 7 bases and 2 bases, in that order; junction bases with no gene match: 5. Looked up from germline, CDR1 is MDHEN and CDR2 is SYDVKM. CDR3 in amino acids: CASTGTGKNYGYTF. In DNA form, the CDR3 reads TGTGCCAGCACTGGGACAGGGAAGAACTATGGCTACACCTTC.

This clonotype was picked up many times. The gene calls are TRBV2 and TRBJ1-3; possibly TRBD1 for D (6 bases). The ends were cut back, 4 bases at V and 1 base at J, with 11 bases in the middle. The CDR3 consists of 15 residues. Germline V gene sequence: CDR1 SNHLY, CDR2 FYNNEI. The CDR3 spells CASSVEGVSGNTIYF. DNA of the CDR3: TGTGCCAGCAGTGTGGAGGGGGTTTCTGGAAACACCATATATTTT.

This clonotype was found a few times. V usage is TRBV24-1 and J usage is TRBJ2-2; possibly TRBD2 for D (5 bases). The CDR3 spans 17 residues. V shed 0 bases and J shed 4 bases, with 14 bases lying between them. Germline V gives CDR1 KGHDR, CDR2 SFDVKD. CDR3: CATSDLFSGFGTGELFF. The CDR3 DNA follows: TGTGCCACCAGTGATTTGTTCTCGGGGTTCGGCACCGGGGAGCTGTTTTTT.

This clonotype was seen repeatedly, ten times or more. The rearrangement joins TRBV7-2 to TRBJ2-1; 8 bases match TRBD2. The CDR3 has 19 amino acids. The V gene end was trimmed by 4 bases and the J gene end by 0 bases; junction bases not matched to a gene: 14. CDR1 and CDR2 (germline): SGHTA, FQGNSA. The CDR3 sequence is CASSSPSAGAGSSYNEQFF. The CDR3 nucleotides are TGTGCCAGCAGCTCCCCGTCAGCGGGAGCCGGGAGCTCCTACAATGAGCAGTTCTTC.

This clonotype was seen repeatedly, ten times or more. The rearrangement uses TRBV9 and TRBJ2-7, with D perhaps TRBD1 (6 bases). CDR1 and CDR2 (germline): SGDLS, YYNGEE. The CDR3 totals 13 residues. Between the trimmed V and J ends, which lost 0 bases and 13 bases, there was a span of 17 bases. CDR3 sequence reads: CASSVGRDTSLYF. CDR3 nucleotides: TGTGCCAGCAGCGTAGGAAGGGACACATCCCTCTACTTC.

This clonotype was observed a few times. Here the CDR3 reads CASSWGYRGDSGYEQYF. CDR3 bases: TGCGCCAGCAGTTGGGGTTACAGGGGCGACTCCGGCTACGAGCAGTACTTC. V and J are TRBV4-1 and TRBJ2-7; TRBD1 matches at 7 bases. V shed 6 bases, J shed 3 bases, and the junction held 17 bases outside the gene matches. Germline V gene sequence: CDR1 MGHRA, CDR2 YSYEKL. The CDR3 is 17 amino acids.

The sample holds many counts of this clonotype. This rearrangement joins TRBV5-4 to TRBJ2-7, with 11 bases that match TRBD2. J lost 7 bases, V lost 0 bases, and 12 bases had no gene match. CDR1 SGHNT and CDR2 YYREEE come from the germline V gene (reference sequence). The CDR3 runs 17 residues. The CDR3 loop reads CASSLAGTSGSRGEQYF. The DNA for the CDR3 is TGTGCCAGCAGCTTGGCTGGGACTAGCGGCTCAAGAGGGGAGCAGTACTTC. Full variable domain (missing parts from reference TRBV5-4 and TRBJ2-7): ETGVTQSPTHLIKTRGQQVTLRCSSQSGHNTVSWYQQALGQGPQFIFQYYREEENGRGNFPPRFSGLQFPNYSSELNVNALELDDSALYLCASSLAGTSGSRGEQYFGPGTRLTVT.

In this sample, this clonotype turned up a few times. The chain employs TRBV9 and TRBJ1-3, with TRBD1 as a possible D gene (5 bases). The V end was cut by 3 bases, the J end by 4 bases, with 14 bases between. The CDR3 extends over 15 amino acids. In germline, CDR1 is SGDLS, CDR2 YYNGEE. The CDR3 reads CASSAETGDGNTIYF. As DNA, the CDR3 is TGTGCCAGCAGCGCCGAGACGGGGGACGGAAACACCATATATTTT.